This T cell receptor (beta chain) was captured by sequencing in a study of Graves' ophthalmopathy and Graves' hyperthyroidism. For the study at large: Peripheral blood collection took place at initial diagnosis, before any treatment.

Symptoms, serum thyroxine and TRAb, thyroid ultrasound, and orbital computed tomography formed the diagnostic basis. The PBMCs had their origin in 10 ml of fresh peripheral blood. This clonotype appeared many times. The germline gives CDR1 LNHNV, CDR2 YYDKDF (reference sequence). This CDR3 region has 15 residues. Trimming removed 5 bases from V and 0 bases from J, with 14 bases in between. TCR beta CDR3 regions were amplified from RNA transcripts. Scientists carried out first-round RT-PCR using HTBI primers and then a second-round multiplex PCR. TCRdb re-derived calls from the multiplex PCR reads in MiXCR, one entry per CDR3 protein. Of about 210,000 distinct CDR3 sequences in the sample, just under 30% were seen once.

The genes are TRBV15 and TRBJ2-7, with D maybe TRBD1 (6 bases). This receptor was obtained from a man between 45 and 60 years old with Graves' ophthalmopathy. Specimen: peripheral blood. CDR3 sequence (DNA): TGTGCCACCAGCGGTGGGGACACCCACTCCTACGAGCAGTACTTC. Residues: CATSGGDTHSYEQYF.